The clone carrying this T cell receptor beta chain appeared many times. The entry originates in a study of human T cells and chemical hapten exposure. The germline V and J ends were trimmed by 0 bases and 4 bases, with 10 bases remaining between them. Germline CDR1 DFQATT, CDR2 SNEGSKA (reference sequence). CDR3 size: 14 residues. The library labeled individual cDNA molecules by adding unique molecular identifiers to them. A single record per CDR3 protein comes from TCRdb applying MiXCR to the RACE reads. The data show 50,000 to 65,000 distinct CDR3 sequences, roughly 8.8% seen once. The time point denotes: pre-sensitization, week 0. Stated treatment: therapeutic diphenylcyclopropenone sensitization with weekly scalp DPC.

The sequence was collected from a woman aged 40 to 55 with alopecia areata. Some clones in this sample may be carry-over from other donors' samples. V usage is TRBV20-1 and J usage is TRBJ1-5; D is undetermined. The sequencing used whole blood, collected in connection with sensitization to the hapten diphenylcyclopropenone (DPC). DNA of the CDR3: TGCAGTGCTAGAGAGAGCATTGAGAATCAGCCCCAGCATTTT. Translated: CSARESIENQPQHF.